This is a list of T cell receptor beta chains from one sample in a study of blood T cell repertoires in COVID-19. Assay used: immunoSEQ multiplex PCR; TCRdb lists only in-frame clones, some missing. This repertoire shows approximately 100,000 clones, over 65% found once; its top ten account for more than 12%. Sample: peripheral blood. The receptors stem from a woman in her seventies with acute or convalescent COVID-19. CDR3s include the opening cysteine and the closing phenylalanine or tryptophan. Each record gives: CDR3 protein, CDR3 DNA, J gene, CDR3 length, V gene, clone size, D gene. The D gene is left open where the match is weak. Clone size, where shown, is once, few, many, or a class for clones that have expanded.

cdr3_aa: CASSARDRMNTEAFF
cdr3_nt: TGTGCCAGCAGCGCCCGGGACAGGATGAACACTGAAGCTTTCTTT
j_call: TRBJ1-1
cdr3_length: 15
v_call: TRBV9
clone_size: NA
d_call: TRBD1

cdr3_aa: CASSLFSLTTDTQYF
cdr3_nt: TGTGCCAGCAGCTTGTTCTCACTAACCACAGATACGCAGTATTTT
j_call: TRBJ2-3
cdr3_length: 15
v_call: TRBV13
clone_size: NA
d_call: NA

cdr3_aa: CASGRALAGAMNEQFF
cdr3_nt: TGCGCCAGCGGGAGGGCACTAGCGGGGGCCATGAATGAGCAGTTCTTC
j_call: TRBJ2-1
cdr3_length: 16
v_call: TRBV5-1
clone_size: NA
d_call: TRBD2

cdr3_aa: CASSPQQTGSHNEQFF
cdr3_nt: TGTGCCAGCAGCCCGCAGCAGACCGGGTCCCACAATGAGCAGTTCTTC
j_call: TRBJ2-1
cdr3_length: 16
v_call: TRBV7-2
clone_size: NA
d_call: NA

cdr3_aa: CASSLIGGGNTIYF
cdr3_nt: TGTGCCAGCAGTTTAATAGGGGGCGGAAACACCATATATTTT
j_call: TRBJ1-3
cdr3_length: 14
v_call: TRBV28
clone_size: once
d_call: TRBD1

cdr3_aa: CASSGGATSETQYF
cdr3_nt: TGTGCCAGCAGCGGCGGGGCGACCTCGGAGACCCAGTACTTC
j_call: TRBJ2-5
cdr3_length: 14
v_call: TRBV5-4
clone_size: NA
d_call: NA

cdr3_aa: CASAPQQVGNTEAFF
cdr3_nt: TGTGCCAGCGCCCCCCAACAGGTCGGTAACACTGAAGCTTTCTTT
j_call: TRBJ1-1
cdr3_length: 15
v_call: TRBV6-5
clone_size: NA
d_call: NA

cdr3_aa: CASSARGNLNTEAFF
cdr3_nt: TGTGCCAGCAGTGCACGGGGGAATCTGAACACTGAAGCTTTCTTT
j_call: TRBJ1-1
cdr3_length: 15
v_call: TRBV27
clone_size: NA
d_call: NA

cdr3_aa: CASSEWGRGANQPQHF
cdr3_nt: TGTGCCAGCAGTGAATGGGGCAGGGGGGCCAATCAGCCCCAGCATTTT
j_call: TRBJ1-5
cdr3_length: 16
v_call: TRBV6-1
clone_size: few
d_call: TRBD1

cdr3_aa: CASSDNWARIEAFF
cdr3_nt: TGTGCCAGCAGTGATAATTGGGCACGAATTGAAGCTTTCTTT
j_call: TRBJ1-1
cdr3_length: 14
v_call: TRBV6-1
clone_size: NA
d_call: NA

cdr3_aa: CASSVGSGGAQETQYF
cdr3_nt: TGTGCCAGCAGCGTTGGAAGCGGGGGGGCACAGGAGACCCAGTACTTC
j_call: TRBJ2-5
cdr3_length: 16
v_call: TRBV9
clone_size: NA
d_call: TRBD2

cdr3_aa: CASSSVTRAAGSPLHF
cdr3_nt: TGTGCCAGCAGTTCCGTGACGCGGGCAGCCGGTTCACCCCTCCACTTT
j_call: TRBJ1-6
cdr3_length: 16
v_call: TRBV28
clone_size: NA
d_call: NA

cdr3_aa: CASSLDRGTNEKLFF
cdr3_nt: TGTGCCAGCAGCCTTGACAGGGGAACTAATGAAAAACTGTTTTTT
j_call: TRBJ1-4
cdr3_length: 15
v_call: TRBV27
clone_size: NA
d_call: TRBD1

cdr3_aa: CASSLPSDTGELFF
cdr3_nt: TGTGCCAGCAGTCTCCCGTCGGACACCGGGGAGCTGTTTTTT
j_call: TRBJ2-2
cdr3_length: 14
v_call: TRBV27
clone_size: NA
d_call: NA

cdr3_aa: CASSLERGGTGELFF
cdr3_nt: TGCGCCAGCAGCTTGGAGCGGGGTGGCACCGGGGAGCTGTTTTTT
j_call: TRBJ2-2
cdr3_length: 15
v_call: TRBV5-1
clone_size: NA
d_call: TRBD2

cdr3_aa: CASSPQGFGNTIYF
cdr3_nt: TGCGCCAGCAGCCCACAGGGATTTGGAAACACCATATATTTT
j_call: TRBJ1-3
cdr3_length: 14
v_call: TRBV10-1
clone_size: NA
d_call: NA

cdr3_aa: CASSHLNVYSSYNEQFF
cdr3_nt: TGTGCCAGCAGCCACTTAAACGTATACAGCTCCTACAATGAGCAGTTCTTC
j_call: TRBJ2-1
cdr3_length: 17
v_call: TRBV5-4
clone_size: NA
d_call: NA

cdr3_aa: CASGETSGSTDTQYF
cdr3_nt: TGCGCCAGCGGCGAGACTAGCGGGAGCACAGATACGCAGTATTTT
j_call: TRBJ2-3
cdr3_length: 15
v_call: TRBV4-3
clone_size: NA
d_call: TRBD2

cdr3_aa: CASSATGGSDYGYTF
cdr3_nt: TGCGCCAGCAGTGCGACAGGGGGCTCAGACTATGGCTACACCTTC
j_call: TRBJ1-2
cdr3_length: 15
v_call: TRBV10-2
clone_size: NA
d_call: TRBD1

cdr3_aa: CSVQMFPGLAGGKNEQFF
cdr3_nt: TGCAGCGTTCAAATGTTCCCGGGACTAGCGGGAGGTAAAAATGAGCAGTTCTTC
j_call: TRBJ2-1
cdr3_length: 18
v_call: TRBV29-1
clone_size: NA
d_call: TRBD2

cdr3_aa: CSVTPQGLNYGYTF
cdr3_nt: TGCAGCGTCACCCCCCAAGGACTTAACTATGGCTACACCTTC
j_call: TRBJ1-2
cdr3_length: 14
v_call: TRBV29-1
clone_size: NA
d_call: NA

cdr3_aa: CASTPGGGWTEAFF
cdr3_nt: TGTGCCAGCACCCCTGGGGGGGGGTGGACTGAAGCTTTCTTT
j_call: TRBJ1-1
cdr3_length: 14
v_call: TRBV27
clone_size: NA
d_call: NA

cdr3_aa: CASHPGGRFYGYTF
cdr3_nt: TGTGCCAGCCACCCCGGCGGGCGTTTCTATGGCTACACCTTC
j_call: TRBJ1-2
cdr3_length: 14
v_call: TRBV27
clone_size: NA
d_call: NA

cdr3_aa: CASGAQGAREPQHF
cdr3_nt: TGTGCCAGTGGAGCTCAGGGGGCGCGTGAGCCCCAGCATTTT
j_call: TRBJ1-5
cdr3_length: 14
v_call: TRBV19
clone_size: NA
d_call: TRBD1

cdr3_aa: CASSGLRQSSADTQYF
cdr3_nt: TGTGCCAGTAGTGGCCTCCGACAGTCTTCCGCAGATACGCAGTATTTT
j_call: TRBJ2-3
cdr3_length: 16
v_call: TRBV19
clone_size: NA
d_call: NA

cdr3_aa: CASSETPLDTQYF
cdr3_nt: TGTGCCAGCAGTGAAACGCCACTGGATACGCAGTATTTT
j_call: TRBJ2-3
cdr3_length: 13
v_call: TRBV6-4
clone_size: NA
d_call: NA

cdr3_aa: CASSEYLLEAYNEQFF
cdr3_nt: TGTGCCAGCAGTGAGTATTTGTTAGAGGCCTACAATGAGCAGTTCTTC
j_call: TRBJ2-1
cdr3_length: 16
v_call: TRBV2
clone_size: NA
d_call: NA

cdr3_aa: CSVWTGLNTEAFF
cdr3_nt: TGCAGCGTTTGGACAGGACTGAACACTGAAGCTTTCTTT
j_call: TRBJ1-1
cdr3_length: 13
v_call: TRBV29-1
clone_size: NA
d_call: TRBD1

cdr3_aa: CASSPTRDSYNSPLHF
cdr3_nt: TGTGCCAGCAGTCCAACCAGGGACTCCTATAATTCACCCCTCCACTTT
j_call: TRBJ1-6
cdr3_length: 16
v_call: TRBV27
clone_size: many
d_call: NA

cdr3_aa: CSVNPGQGGYGYTF
cdr3_nt: TGCAGCGTTAATCCGGGACAGGGCGGCTATGGCTACACCTTC
j_call: TRBJ1-2
cdr3_length: 14
v_call: TRBV29-1
clone_size: NA
d_call: TRBD1

cdr3_aa: CASSSSLLPGELFF
cdr3_nt: TGTGCCAGCAGCTCCTCGTTACTCCCCGGGGAGCTGTTTTTT
j_call: TRBJ2-2
cdr3_length: 14
v_call: TRBV7-9
clone_size: NA
d_call: NA